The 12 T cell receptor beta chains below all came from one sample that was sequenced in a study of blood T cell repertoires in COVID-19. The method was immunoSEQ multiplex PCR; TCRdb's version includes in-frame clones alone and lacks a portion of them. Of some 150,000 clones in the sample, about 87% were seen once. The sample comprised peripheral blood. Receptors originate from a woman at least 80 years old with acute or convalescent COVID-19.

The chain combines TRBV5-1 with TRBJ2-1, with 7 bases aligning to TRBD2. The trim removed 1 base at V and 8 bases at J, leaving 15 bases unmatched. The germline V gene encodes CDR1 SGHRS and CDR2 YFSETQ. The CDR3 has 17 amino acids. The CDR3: CASSLTPPSGPRDEQFF. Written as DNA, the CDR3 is TGCGCCAGCAGCTTGACCCCACCTAGCGGACCTCGGGATGAGCAGTTCTTC.

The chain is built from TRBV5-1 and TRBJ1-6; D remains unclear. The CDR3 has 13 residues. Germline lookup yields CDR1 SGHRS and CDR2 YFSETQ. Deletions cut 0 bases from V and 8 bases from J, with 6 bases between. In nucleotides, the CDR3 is TGCGCCAGCAGCTTGGCGGAGGATTCACCCCTCCACTTT. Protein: CASSLAEDSPLHF.

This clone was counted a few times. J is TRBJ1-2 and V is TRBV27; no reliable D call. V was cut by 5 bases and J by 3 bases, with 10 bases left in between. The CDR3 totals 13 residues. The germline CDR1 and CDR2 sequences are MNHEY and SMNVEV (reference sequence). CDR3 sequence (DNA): TGTGCCAGCAGTCCCAGGCGTGACTATGGCTACACCTTC. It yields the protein CASSPRRDYGYTF.

The CDR3: CASSDSGYGYTF. CDR3 nucleotide sequence: TGTGCCAGCAGTGATTCGGGCTATGGCTACACCTTC. The chain uses TRBV2 and TRBJ1-2, with unresolved D. V lost 3 bases to trimming and J lost 4 bases, with 6 bases between them. This CDR3 has 12 residues. Germline lookup yields CDR1 SNHLY and CDR2 FYNNEI.

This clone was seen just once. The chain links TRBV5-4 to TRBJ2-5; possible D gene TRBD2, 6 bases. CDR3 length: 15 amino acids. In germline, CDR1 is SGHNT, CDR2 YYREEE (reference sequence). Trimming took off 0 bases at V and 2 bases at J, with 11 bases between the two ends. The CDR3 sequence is CASSLAQGRQETQYF. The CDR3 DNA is TGTGCCAGCAGCTTGGCCCAAGGGAGGCAAGAGACCCAGTACTTC.

CDR3 sequence reads: CASSLGQASSYNSPLHF. DNA for the CDR3: TGTGCCAGCAGCCTAGGACAGGCGAGCTCCTATAATTCACCCCTCCACTTT. This sequence joins TRBV7-2 and TRBJ1-6; 7 bases map to TRBD1. Germline lookup yields CDR1 SGHTA and CDR2 FQGNSA. CDR3 size: 17 residues. The J segment lost 0 bases and the V segment lost 5 bases, leaving 7 bases of the junction unmatched.

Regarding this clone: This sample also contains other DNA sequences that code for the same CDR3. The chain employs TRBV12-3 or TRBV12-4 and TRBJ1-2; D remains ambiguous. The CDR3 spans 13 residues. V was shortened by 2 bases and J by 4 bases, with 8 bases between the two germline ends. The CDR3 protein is CASSLREGYGYTF. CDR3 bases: TGTGCCAGCAGTTTAAGGGAGGGCTATGGCTACACCTTC.

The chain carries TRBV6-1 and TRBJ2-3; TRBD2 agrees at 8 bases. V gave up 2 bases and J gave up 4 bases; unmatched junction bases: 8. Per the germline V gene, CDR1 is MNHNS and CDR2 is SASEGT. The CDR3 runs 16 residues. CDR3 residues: CASSELGLVIADTQYF. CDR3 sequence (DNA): TGTGCCAGCAGTGAATTGGGACTAGTTATAGCAGATACGCAGTATTTT.

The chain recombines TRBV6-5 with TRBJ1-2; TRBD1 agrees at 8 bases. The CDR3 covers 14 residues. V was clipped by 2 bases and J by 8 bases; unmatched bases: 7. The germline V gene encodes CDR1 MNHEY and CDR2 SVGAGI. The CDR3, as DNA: TGTGCCAGCAGTTACACCTCAGGGGGCGCGGGCTACACCTTC. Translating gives CASSYTSGGAGYTF.

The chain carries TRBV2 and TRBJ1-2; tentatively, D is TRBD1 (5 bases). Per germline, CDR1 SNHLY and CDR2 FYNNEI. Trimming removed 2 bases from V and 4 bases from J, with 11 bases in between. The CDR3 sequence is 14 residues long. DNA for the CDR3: TGTGCCAGCAGTGAATCCAGGGCCTTCTATGGCTACACCTTC. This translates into CASSESRAFYGYTF. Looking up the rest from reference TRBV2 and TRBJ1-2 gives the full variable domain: EPEVTQTPSHQVTQMGQEVILRCVPISNHLYFYWYRQILGQKVEFLVSFYNNEISEKSEIFDDQFSVERPDGSNFTLKIRSTKLEDSAMYFCASSESRAFYGYTFGSGTRLTVV.

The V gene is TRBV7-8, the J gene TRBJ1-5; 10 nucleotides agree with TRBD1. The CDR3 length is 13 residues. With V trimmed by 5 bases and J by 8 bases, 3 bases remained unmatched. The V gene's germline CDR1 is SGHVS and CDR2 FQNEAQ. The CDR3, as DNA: TGTGCCAGCAGCCGGGACAGGGGTGAGCCCCAGCATTTT. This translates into CASSRDRGEPQHF.

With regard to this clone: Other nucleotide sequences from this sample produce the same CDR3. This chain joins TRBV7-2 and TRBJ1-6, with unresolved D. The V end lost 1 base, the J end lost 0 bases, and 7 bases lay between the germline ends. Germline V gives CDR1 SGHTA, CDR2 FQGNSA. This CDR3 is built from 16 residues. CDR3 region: CASSLGVRSYNSPLHF. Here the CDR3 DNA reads TGTGCCAGCAGCTTAGGAGTCCGCTCCTATAATTCACCCCTCCACTTT.